The clone carrying this TCR beta chain appeared once. Germline CDR1 SEHNR, CDR2 FQNEAQ (reference sequence). Trimming stripped 1 base from V and 0 bases from J, with 7 bases between. The CDR3 has 15 amino acids. Original methodology: Estimation of nucleated cell counts relied on the amplification of reference gene primers. Assay used: immunoSEQ multiplex PCR; TCRdb lists only in-frame clones, some missing. For V, J and clone size, that table is used; D and trimming come from the DNA. Of about 130,000 clones in the sample, approximately 89% were seen once. The data stem from a study of blood T cell repertoires in COVID-19. About the research overall: Sources were T cells, B-cell-depleted T cells, or PBMCs; the material itself was cDNA or gDNA.

The origin of this receptor is a woman aged 55-70 years with acute or convalescent COVID-19. The chain has TRBV7-9 and TRBJ1-3, with D unclear. Sequencing used peripheral blood. The CDR3 coding sequence is TGTGCCAGCAGCTTAGGAGGTTTCTCTGGAAACACCATATATTTT. This sequence encodes CASSLGGFSGNTIYF.